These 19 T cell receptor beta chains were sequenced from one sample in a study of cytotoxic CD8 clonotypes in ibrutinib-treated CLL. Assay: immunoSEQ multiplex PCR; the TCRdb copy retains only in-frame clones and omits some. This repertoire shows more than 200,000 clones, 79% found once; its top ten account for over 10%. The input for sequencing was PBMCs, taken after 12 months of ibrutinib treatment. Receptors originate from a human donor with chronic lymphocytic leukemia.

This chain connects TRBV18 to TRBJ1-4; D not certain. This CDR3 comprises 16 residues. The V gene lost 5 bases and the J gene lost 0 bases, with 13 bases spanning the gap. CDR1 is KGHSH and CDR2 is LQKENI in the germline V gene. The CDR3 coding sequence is TGTGCCAGCTCAAACCTCGTAGGAGCAACTAATGAAAAACTGTTTTTT. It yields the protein CASSNLVGATNEKLFF.

The CDR3 sequence is CATEMGYGYTF. CDR3 coding DNA: TGTGCCACCGAAATGGGTTATGGCTACACCTTC. J is TRBJ1-2 and V is TRBV5-4; no firm D call. V was shortened by 9 bases and J by 5 bases, with 11 bases between the two germline ends. The CDR3 runs to 11 residues. The germline V gene encodes CDR1 SGHNT and CDR2 YYREEE (reference sequence).

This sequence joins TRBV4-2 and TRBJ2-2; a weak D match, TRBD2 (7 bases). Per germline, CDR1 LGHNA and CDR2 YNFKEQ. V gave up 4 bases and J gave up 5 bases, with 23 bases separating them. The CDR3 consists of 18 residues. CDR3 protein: CASSPVGAGGSVTGELFF. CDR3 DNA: TGTGCCAGCAGCCCCGTGGGGGCTGGCGGGAGTGTTACCGGGGAGCTGTTTTTT.

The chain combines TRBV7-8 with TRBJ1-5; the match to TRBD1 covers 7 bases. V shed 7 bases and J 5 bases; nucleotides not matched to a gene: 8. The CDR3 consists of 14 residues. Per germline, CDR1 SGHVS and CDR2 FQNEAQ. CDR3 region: CASTQGGQHQPQHF. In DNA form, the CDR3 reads TGTGCCAGCACCCAGGGGGGACAGCATCAGCCCCAGCATTTT.

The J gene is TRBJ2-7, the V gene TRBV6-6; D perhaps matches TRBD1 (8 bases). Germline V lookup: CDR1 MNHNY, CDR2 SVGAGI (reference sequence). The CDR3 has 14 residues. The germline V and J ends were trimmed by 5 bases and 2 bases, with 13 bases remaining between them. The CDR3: CASSQTGGAYEQYF. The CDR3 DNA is TGTGCCAGCAGTCAAACAGGGGGGGCCTACGAGCAGTACTTC.

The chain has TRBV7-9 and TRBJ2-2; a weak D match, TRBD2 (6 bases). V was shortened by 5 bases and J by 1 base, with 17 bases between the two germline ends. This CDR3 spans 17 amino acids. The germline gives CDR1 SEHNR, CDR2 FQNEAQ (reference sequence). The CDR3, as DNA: TGTGCCAGCAGCACCAATCCGGGGACTTTGAACACCGGGGAGCTGTTTTTT. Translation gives CASSTNPGTLNTGELFF. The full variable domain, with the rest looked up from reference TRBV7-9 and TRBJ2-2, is DTGVSQNPRHKITKRGQNVTFRCDPISEHNRLYWYRQTLGQGPEFLTYFQNEAQLEKSRLLSDRFSAERPKGSFSTLEIQRTEQGDSAMYLCASSTNPGTLNTGELFFGEGSRLTVL.

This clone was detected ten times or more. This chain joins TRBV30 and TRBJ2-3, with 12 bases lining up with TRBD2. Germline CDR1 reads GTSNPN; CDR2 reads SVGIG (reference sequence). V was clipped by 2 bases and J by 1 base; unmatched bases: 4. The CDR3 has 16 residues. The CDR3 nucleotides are TGTGCCTGGAGTCGGGGACTAGCGGGTGGCACAGATACGCAGTATTTT. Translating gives CAWSRGLAGGTDTQYF.

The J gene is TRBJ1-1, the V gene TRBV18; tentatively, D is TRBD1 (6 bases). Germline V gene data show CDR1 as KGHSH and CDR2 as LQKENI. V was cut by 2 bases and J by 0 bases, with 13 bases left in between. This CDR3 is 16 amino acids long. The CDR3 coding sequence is TGTGCCAGCTCACCAACAGGGTTCACCATGAACACTGAAGCTTTCTTT. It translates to CASSPTGFTMNTEAFF.

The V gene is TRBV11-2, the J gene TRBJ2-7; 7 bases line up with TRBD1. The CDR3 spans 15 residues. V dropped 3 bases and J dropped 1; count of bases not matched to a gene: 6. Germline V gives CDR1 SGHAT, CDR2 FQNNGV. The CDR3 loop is CASSLSGGTSYEQYF. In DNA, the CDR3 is TGTGCCAGCAGCTTGTCAGGGGGTACGTCCTACGAGCAGTACTTC.

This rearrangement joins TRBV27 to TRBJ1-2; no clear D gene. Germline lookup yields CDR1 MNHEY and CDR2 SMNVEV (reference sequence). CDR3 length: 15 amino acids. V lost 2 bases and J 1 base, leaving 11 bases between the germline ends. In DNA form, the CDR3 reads TGTGCCAGCAGTTTAACGAGGCGGGATAACTATGGCTACACCTTC. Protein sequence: CASSLTRRDNYGYTF.

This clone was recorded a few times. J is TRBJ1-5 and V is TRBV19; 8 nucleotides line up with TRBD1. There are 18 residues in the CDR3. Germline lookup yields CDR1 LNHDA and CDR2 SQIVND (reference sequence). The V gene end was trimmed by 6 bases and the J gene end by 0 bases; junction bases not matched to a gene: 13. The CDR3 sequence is CASRAQTPDRVSNQPQHF. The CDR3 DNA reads TGTGCCAGTAGGGCCCAAACCCCGGACAGGGTTAGCAATCAGCCCCAGCATTTT.

The CDR3, as DNA: TGTGCCAGCAGTGAAGCCGCGCTACTAGCGGGAGCCTACTACGAGCAGTACTTC. Residues: CASSEAALLAGAYYEQYF. V is TRBV6-1 and J is TRBJ2-7; 11 bases are a match to TRBD2. From germline, CDR1 is MNHNS and CDR2 SASEGT. The V gene end was trimmed by 0 bases and the J gene end by 3 bases; junction bases not matched to a gene: 10. This CDR3 contains 18 residues.

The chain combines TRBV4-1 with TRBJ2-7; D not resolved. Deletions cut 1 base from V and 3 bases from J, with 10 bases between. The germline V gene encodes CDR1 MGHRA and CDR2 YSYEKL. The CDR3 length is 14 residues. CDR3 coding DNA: TGCGCCAGCAGCCAAGGTCAGATATACTACGAGCAGTACTTC. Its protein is CASSQGQIYYEQYF.

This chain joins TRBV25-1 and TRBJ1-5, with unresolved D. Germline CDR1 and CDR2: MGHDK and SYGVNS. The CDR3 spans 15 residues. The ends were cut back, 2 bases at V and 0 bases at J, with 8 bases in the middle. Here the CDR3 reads CASSEGRYSNQPQHF. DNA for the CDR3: TGTGCCAGCAGTGAAGGCCGGTATAGCAATCAGCCCCAGCATTTT.

The CDR3: CASSPGTGALGYEQYF. CDR3 in DNA: TGTGCCAGCAGTCCAGGGACAGGGGCCCTGGGCTACGAGCAGTACTTC. This rearrangement joins TRBV27 to TRBJ2-7; 10 nucleotides agree with TRBD1. V was pared by 5 bases and J by 3 bases, with 10 bases of the junction left unmatched. Germline V gene lookup returns CDR1 MNHEY and CDR2 SMNVEV (reference sequence). This CDR3 is 16 amino acids long.

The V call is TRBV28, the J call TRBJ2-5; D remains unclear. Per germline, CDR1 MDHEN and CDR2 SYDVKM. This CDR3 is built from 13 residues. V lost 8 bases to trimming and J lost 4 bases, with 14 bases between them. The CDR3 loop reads CASSLRVPETQYF. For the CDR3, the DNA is TGTGCCAGCTCTTTAAGAGTCCCAGAGACCCAGTACTTC.

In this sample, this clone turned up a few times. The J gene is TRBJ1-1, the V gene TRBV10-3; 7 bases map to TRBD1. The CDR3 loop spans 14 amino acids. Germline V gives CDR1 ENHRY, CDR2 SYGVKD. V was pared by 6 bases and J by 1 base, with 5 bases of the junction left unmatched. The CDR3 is CAIRTGARNTEAFF. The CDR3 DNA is TGTGCCATCAGAACAGGGGCACGGAACACTGAAGCTTTCTTT.

The CDR3 DNA sequence: TGTGCCAGCAGTCCAGGGACACTAACCTCCTACGAGCAGTACTTC. As protein: CASSPGTLTSYEQYF. V gene TRBV27 combines with J gene TRBJ2-7; a weak D match, TRBD1 (6 bases). Germline V gives CDR1 MNHEY, CDR2 SMNVEV (reference sequence). The V gene lost 5 bases and the J gene lost 0 bases, with 14 bases spanning the gap. This CDR3 is built from 15 residues.

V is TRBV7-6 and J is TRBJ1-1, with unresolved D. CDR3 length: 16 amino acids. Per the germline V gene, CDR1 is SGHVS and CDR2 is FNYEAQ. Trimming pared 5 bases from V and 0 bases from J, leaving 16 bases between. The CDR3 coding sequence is TGTGCCAGCAGCAGCCGGTCCCCAGACGTGAACACTGAAGCTTTCTTT. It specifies CASSSRSPDVNTEAFF.